The 20 T cell receptor beta chains listed next were all sequenced from one sample in a study of blood T cell repertoires in COVID-19. The repertoire was sequenced with immunoSEQ multiplex PCR; TCRdb's copy has only in-frame clones and lacks some. Among roughly 170,000 clones, about 72% were seen once, and the ten largest hold 17%. Sequences were obtained from PBMCs or T cells enriched from blood (not recorded which). Every receptor here comes from a woman between 45 and 65 years old who had recovered from COVID-19.

The chain employs TRBV3-1 (or the pseudogene TRBV3-2) and TRBJ1-2, with D maybe TRBD1 (6 bases). Germline loops: CDR1 LGHDT, CDR2 YNNKEL (reference sequence). V lost 5 bases and J lost 4, with 11 bases in between. The CDR3 has 13 residues. The CDR3 spells CASSFGQPYGYTF. DNA for the CDR3: TGTGCCAGCAGCTTTGGACAGCCCTATGGCTACACCTTC.

This clone was picked up a small number of times. CDR3 in DNA: TGTGCCAGCAGTTTATTTGGCGGGGGGATCGGACAGCCCCAGCATTTT. Translated: CASSLFGGGIGQPQHF. J is TRBJ1-5 and V is TRBV27; TRBD1 is a possible D gene (5 bases). Germline V gene data show CDR1 as MNHEY and CDR2 as SMNVEV (reference sequence). This CDR3 is built from 16 residues. Trimming took 1 base from V and 7 from J, leaving 17 bases between them.

The rearrangement joins TRBV7-3 to TRBJ2-6; 7 bases fit TRBD1. The CDR3 is 17 amino acids. CDR1 SGHTA and CDR2 FQGTGA come from the germline V gene. Trimming at V came to 7 bases and at J to 1 base, leaving 10 bases not matched to a gene. CDR3 in amino acids: CASTRDSLGSGANVLTF. In DNA form, the CDR3 reads TGTGCCAGCACCAGGGACAGCCTAGGTTCTGGGGCCAACGTCCTGACTTTC.

The chain links TRBV5-4 to TRBJ2-5, with D uncertain. The CDR3 length is 13 residues. Germline V gene lookup returns CDR1 SGHNT and CDR2 YYREEE (reference sequence). Deletions cut 2 bases from V and 7 bases from J, with 12 bases between. The CDR3 DNA reads TGTGCCAGCAGCTTAGAAACGCCCGGGACCCAGTACTTC. Residues: CASSLETPGTQYF.

This chain uses TRBV28 with TRBJ1-2; TRBD1 aligns across 8 bases. CDR3 length equals 16 residues. Germline CDR1 reads MDHEN; CDR2 reads SYDVKM. J gave up 2 bases and V 5 bases, and 10 bases lay outside the gene matches. The CDR3 here is CASSPAGTGVNYGYTF. The CDR3 nucleotides read TGTGCCAGCAGTCCGGCCGGGACAGGCGTGAACTATGGCTACACCTTC.

The chain is built from TRBV2 and TRBJ1-5; D remains unclear. Germline CDR1 reads SNHLY; CDR2 reads FYNNEI. With 6 bases removed from V and 0 bases from J, the gap between germline ends came to 12 bases. This CDR3 has 15 amino acids. The CDR3 loop reads CASRMQSYSNQPQHF. Written as DNA, the CDR3 is TGTGCCAGCAGGATGCAGTCTTATAGCAATCAGCCCCAGCATTTT.

Concerning this clone: Additional DNA sequences in this sample encode the identical CDR3. This chain links TRBV28 with TRBJ1-2, with D tentatively TRBD1 (6 bases). Germline CDR1 is MDHEN and CDR2 is SYDVKM. This CDR3 region has 13 residues. V was pared by 2 bases and J by 5 bases, with 9 bases between. CDR3 amino acids: CASSLGGAYGYTF. CDR3 bases: TGTGCCAGCAGTTTAGGGGGGGCGTATGGCTACACCTTC.

This chain joins TRBV7-2 and TRBJ2-3; TRBD1 is a possible D gene (5 bases). Germline V CDR1 and CDR2: SGHTA, FQGNSA. This CDR3 region has 15 residues. Trimming removed 2 bases from V and 1 base from J, with 10 bases in between. The CDR3 spells CASSLIGRGTDTQYF. The CDR3 DNA sequence: TGTGCCAGCAGCTTAATCGGCAGGGGCACAGATACGCAGTATTTT.

This chain uses TRBV7-9 with TRBJ2-1; no reliable D call. The CDR3 totals 13 residues. Germline assignment: CDR1 SEHNR and CDR2 FQNEAQ (reference sequence). V shed 6 bases and J shed 8 bases, with 14 bases lying between them. In DNA, the CDR3 is TGTGCCAGCAGGGCGCCCGGGTCAGATGAGCAGTTCTTC. Protein sequence: CASRAPGSDEQFF.

This rearrangement joins TRBV19 to TRBJ2-1, with a possible D match to TRBD1 (5 bases). The V gene lost 4 bases and the J gene lost 2 bases, with 18 bases spanning the gap. The CDR3 consists of 17 residues. Germline CDR1 reads LNHDA; CDR2 reads SQIVND (reference sequence). CDR3 amino acids: CASSNSRSGFPYNEQFF. CDR3 DNA sequence: TGTGCCAGTAGTAACTCACGATCAGGGTTCCCCTACAATGAGCAGTTCTTC.

This clone was recorded a few times. This chain joins TRBV6-4 and TRBJ2-5; 9 bases map to TRBD2. CDR1 MRHNA and CDR2 SNTAGT come from the germline V gene. This CDR3 comprises 15 residues. After removal of 7 bases from V and 7 bases from J, the junction contained 13 bases not matched to a gene. The CDR3 spells CASNSFPGLAWTQYF. The CDR3 region has the DNA TGTGCCAGCAATTCCTTTCCGGGACTAGCTTGGACCCAGTACTTC.

The V and J genes are TRBV30 and TRBJ1-3; D gene ambiguous. The CDR3 is made up of 15 amino acids. V gave up 8 bases and J gave up 6 bases, with 23 bases separating them. Germline values: CDR1 GTSNPN, CDR2 SVGIG (reference sequence). The CDR3 protein is CAGSGEFIGKNTIYF. The CDR3 nucleotides are TGTGCCGGAAGCGGGGAGTTTATAGGGAAAAACACCATATATTTT.

V is TRBV5-1 and J is TRBJ1-1; 9 bases fit TRBD1. Germline loops: CDR1 SGHRS, CDR2 YFSETQ. CDR3 size: 12 residues. V shed 4 bases, J shed 7 bases, and the junction held 2 bases outside the gene matches. The CDR3 DNA follows: TGCGCCAGCAGCCAGGGACAGGGTGAAGCTTTCTTT. Amino acids: CASSQGQGEAFF.

This clone has just one count. The chain has TRBV3-1 (or the pseudogene TRBV3-2) and TRBJ2-1; 7 bases match TRBD1. Trimming at V came to 2 bases and at J to 5 bases, leaving 3 bases not matched to a gene. From germline, CDR1 is LGHDT and CDR2 YNNKEL (reference sequence). The CDR3 runs to 14 residues. In DNA, the CDR3 is TGTGCCAGCAGCCAACCGGGACAGAACAATGAGCAGTTCTTC. Protein: CASSQPGQNNEQFF.

J is TRBJ1-2 and V is TRBV28; 8 bases match TRBD1. Trimming took 7 bases from V and 8 from J; bases not matched to a gene: 15. Germline CDR1 and CDR2: MDHEN and SYDVKM. The CDR3 is made up of 15 amino acids. In DNA form, the CDR3 reads TGTGCCAGCATCCCCTTGGGCGGACAGGGAGAAGGCTACACCTTC. Translating it yields CASIPLGGQGEGYTF.

Written as DNA, the CDR3 is TGTGCCAGCCAACCCCAGGGGTACTATGGCTACACCTTC. Its protein product is CASQPQGYYGYTF. This sequence joins TRBV6-5 and TRBJ1-2, with D tentatively TRBD1 (6 bases). The length of the CDR3 is 13 residues. V lost 8 bases and J lost 3, with 13 bases in between. Germline loops: CDR1 MNHEY, CDR2 SVGAGI.

The CDR3 nucleotides read TGTGCCAGCAGCTTATTCCAGACCGGGGAGCTGTTTTTT. Its protein product is CASSLFQTGELFF. The genes are TRBV11-3 and TRBJ2-2; D unresolved. The V gene lost 2 bases and the J gene lost 5 bases, with 6 bases spanning the gap. The germline gives CDR1 SGHNT, CDR2 YENEEA. The CDR3 length is 13 residues. Full variable domain (rest looked up from reference TRBV11-3 and TRBJ2-2): EAGVVQSPRYKIIEKKQPVAFWCNPISGHNTLYWYLQNLGQGPELLIRYENEEAVDDSQLPKDRFSAERLKGVDSTLKIQPAELGDSAVYLCASSLFQTGELFFGEGSRLTVL.

The V gene is TRBV15, the J gene TRBJ1-2; the match to TRBD1 covers 7 bases. Trimming took 0 bases from V and 2 from J; bases not matched to a gene: 3. CDR3 size: 15 residues. The germline CDR1 and CDR2 sequences are LNHNV and YYDKDF (reference sequence). Written as DNA, the CDR3 is TGTGCCACCAGCAGAGATCCGGGACAGAACTATGGCTACACCTTC. Its protein is CATSRDPGQNYGYTF.

The count of this clone is one. The rearrangement uses TRBV7-8 and TRBJ2-1, with 9 bases aligning to TRBD2. With V trimmed by 0 bases and J by 4 bases, 7 bases remained unmatched. The V gene's germline CDR1 is SGHVS and CDR2 FQNEAQ. The CDR3 has 17 amino acids. The CDR3 DNA sequence: TGTGCCAGCAGCTTAGCAGGAGGGACTAGCAGATACAATGAGCAGTTCTTC. It yields the protein CASSLAGGTSRYNEQFF. Using reference TRBV7-8 and TRBJ2-1 for the parts outside the CDR3, the full variable domain is GAGVSQSPRYKVAKRGQDVALRCDPISGHVSLFWYQQALGQGPEFLTYFQNEAQLDKSGLPSDRFFAERPEGSVSTLKIQRTQQEDSAVYLCASSLAGGTSRYNEQFFGPGTRLTVL.

The V call is TRBV5-4, the J call TRBJ2-4; 10 bases are a match to TRBD2. Losses at the gene ends were 2 bases for V and 0 bases for J; bases not matched to a gene: 5. Germline V CDR1 and CDR2: SGHNT, YYREEE (reference sequence). This CDR3 spans 17 amino acids. The CDR3 DNA reads TGTGCCAGCAGCTTCCTAGCGGGAGAACTAGCCAAAAACATTCAGTACTTC. Amino acid sequence: CASSFLAGELAKNIQYF.